This T cell receptor (beta chain) was obtained from a study of OX40 agonist ivuxolimab in advanced cancers. Turning to the study itself: Having had anti-PD-1, anti-PD-L1 or anti-CTLA-4 therapy before was allowed, and approximately 40% had some.

Findings and caveats of the study: Some of the nonresponding patients also showed low levels of normalized T-cell clonal expansion. Partial responders receiving 0.1-3.0 mg/kg showed among the lowest clonal expansion.

The germline V gene encodes CDR1 LNHDA and CDR2 SQIVND (reference sequence). The CDR3 length is 13 residues. The V and J ends lost 4 bases and 7 bases respectively, with 11 bases between them. Generated by immunoSEQ multiplex PCR, the TCRdb table keeps only in-frame clones and is missing some. In the table there are 85,000 to 100,000 clones, over 75% of which are singletons. Comments on this clone: What it binds is not known.

This TCR was sampled from an adult with an advanced solid tumor such as melanoma, head and neck, liver or kidney cancer. This sample comprised CD4+ or CD8+ T cells sorted from blood, obtained in a trial of the OX40 agonist ivuxolimab. V usage is TRBV19 and J usage is TRBJ1-5; possibly TRBD1 for D (5 bases). This CDR3 reads CASSTDRLQPQHF. The CDR3 coding sequence is TGTGCCAGTAGTACCGACAGACTCCAGCCCCAGCATTTT.